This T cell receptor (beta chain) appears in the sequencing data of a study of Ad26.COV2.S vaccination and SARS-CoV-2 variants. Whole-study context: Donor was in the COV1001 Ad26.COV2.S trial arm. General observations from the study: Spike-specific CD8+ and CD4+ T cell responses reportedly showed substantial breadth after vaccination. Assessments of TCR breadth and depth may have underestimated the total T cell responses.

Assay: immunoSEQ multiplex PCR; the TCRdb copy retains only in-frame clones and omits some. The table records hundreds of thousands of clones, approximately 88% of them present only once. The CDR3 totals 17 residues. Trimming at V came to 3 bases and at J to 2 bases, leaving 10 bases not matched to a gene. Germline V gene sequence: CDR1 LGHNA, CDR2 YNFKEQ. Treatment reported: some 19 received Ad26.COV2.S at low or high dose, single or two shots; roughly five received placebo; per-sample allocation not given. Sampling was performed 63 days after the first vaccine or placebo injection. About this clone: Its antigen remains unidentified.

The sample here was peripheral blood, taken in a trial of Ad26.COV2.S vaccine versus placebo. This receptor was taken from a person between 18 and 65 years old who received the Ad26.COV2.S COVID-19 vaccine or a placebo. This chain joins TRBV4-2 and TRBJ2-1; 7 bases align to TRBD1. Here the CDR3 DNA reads TGTGCCAGCAGCCAGGCCCATGAGGGGGCTACCTACAATGAGCAGTTCTTC. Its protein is CASSQAHEGATYNEQFF.